This TCR beta chain originates from a study of blood T cell repertoires in COVID-19. CDR3 length equals 16 residues. V dropped 0 bases and J dropped 6; count of bases not matched to a gene: 3. Germline V gene sequence: CDR1 SGHRS, CDR2 YFSETQ. Only in-frame clones appear in the TCRdb table, and some are missing; sequencing was by immunoSEQ multiplex PCR. The sample includes approximately 59,000 clones, around 83% of them seen just once. The clonotype originates from a woman older than 75 with acute or convalescent COVID-19. The chain links TRBV5-1 to TRBJ2-2; TRBD2 agrees at 12 bases. The sample consisted of peripheral blood. CDR3 protein: CASSLDLAGGPGELFF. The CDR3 DNA sequence: TGCGCCAGCAGCTTGGATCTAGCGGGAGGGCCCGGGGAGCTGTTTTTT.